The TCR beta chain described here comes from a study of blood T cell repertoires in COVID-19. The V and J ends lost 0 bases and 1 base respectively, with 13 bases between them. Germline-derived CDR1 and CDR2 are SGHRS and YFSETQ. This CDR3 has 17 amino acids. The assay was immunoSEQ multiplex PCR, and TCRdb's table has in-frame clones only and misses some. In the table there are about 370,000 clones, 90% of which are singletons. The sequenced material came from peripheral blood. This chain connects TRBV5-1 to TRBJ2-2, with D possibly TRBD1 on 7 matching bases. The source of this sequence is a young man with active or convalescent COVID-19. The CDR3 loop reads CASSLASGGRNTGELFF. DNA of the CDR3: TGCGCCAGCAGCTTGGCCTCAGGGGGGAGGAACACCGGGGAGCTGTTTTTT. The full variable domain, with the rest looked up from reference TRBV5-1 and TRBJ2-2, is KAGVTQTPRYLIKTRGQQVTLSCSPISGHRSVSWYQQTPGQGLQFLFEYFSETQRNKGNFPGRFSGRQFSNSRSEMNVSTLELGDSALYLCASSLASGGRNTGELFFGEGSRLTVL.